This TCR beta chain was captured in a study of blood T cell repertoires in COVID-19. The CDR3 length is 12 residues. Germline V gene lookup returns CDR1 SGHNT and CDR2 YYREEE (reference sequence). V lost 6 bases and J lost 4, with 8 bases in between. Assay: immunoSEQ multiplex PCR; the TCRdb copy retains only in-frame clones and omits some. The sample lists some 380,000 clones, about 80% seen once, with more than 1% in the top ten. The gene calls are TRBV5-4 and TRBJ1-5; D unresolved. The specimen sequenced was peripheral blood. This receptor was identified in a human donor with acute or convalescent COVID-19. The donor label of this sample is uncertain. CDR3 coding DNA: TGTGCCAGCAATACAGAAAATCAGCCCCAGCATTTT. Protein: CASNTENQPQHF. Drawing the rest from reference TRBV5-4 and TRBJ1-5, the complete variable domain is ETGVTQSPTHLIKTRGQQVTLRCSSQSGHNTVSWYQQALGQGPQFIFQYYREEENGRGNFPPRFSGLQFPNYSSELNVNALELDDSALYLCASNTENQPQHFGDGTRLSIL.